Below, 24 T cell receptor beta chains from the same sample are listed, as sequenced in a study of blood T cell repertoires in COVID-19. TCRdb keeps only in-frame clones here, not all; method: immunoSEQ multiplex PCR. The sample lists some 120,000 clones, 84% occurring once. Material: peripheral blood. The receptors derive from a human donor in a cohort sampled during active COVID-19.

This chain connects TRBV6-2 or TRBV6-3 to TRBJ1-2; D is uncertain. V shed 6 bases and J shed 4 bases, with 21 bases lying between them. This CDR3 region has 16 residues. Looked up from germline, CDR1 is MNHEY and CDR2 is SVGEGT. Here the CDR3 DNA reads TGTGCCAGCAGCGAAGTTACCTCAGGTCCCCCCTATGGCTACACCTTC. Encoded protein: CASSEVTSGPPYGYTF.

This clone was seen only a few times. The genes are TRBV27 and TRBJ1-6; D is possibly TRBD1 (6 bases). Trimming shortened V by 5 bases and J by 14 bases, and 19 bases separated the two germline ends. The CDR3 runs to 14 residues. From germline, CDR1 is MNHEY and CDR2 SMNVEV (reference sequence). This CDR3 reads CASSQNPTGSTLHF. Here the CDR3 DNA reads TGTGCCAGCAGTCAGAACCCGACAGGTAGCACCCTCCACTTT.

V usage is TRBV27 and J usage is TRBJ2-1; 9 bases fit TRBD2. Germline values: CDR1 MNHEY, CDR2 SMNVEV (reference sequence). The CDR3 has 15 amino acids. V lost 7 bases, J lost 4 bases, and 8 bases stayed unmatched. In DNA form, the CDR3 reads TGTGCCAGCAATACCGGGACTAGCCCTTACAATGAGCAGTTCTTC. This gives the protein CASNTGTSPYNEQFF.

The chain recombines TRBV27 with TRBJ1-2, with a weak D call TRBD1 (6 bases). V lost 3 bases and J lost 8, with 16 bases in between. This CDR3 contains 14 residues. Germline CDR1 MNHEY, CDR2 SMNVEV (reference sequence). The CDR3 nucleotides read TGTGCCAGCAGTTTTGGCGGCAGGGGAGTCGGCTACACCTTC. It codes for CASSFGGRGVGYTF.

V is TRBV3-1 (or the pseudogene TRBV3-2) and J is TRBJ2-3; tentatively, D is TRBD2 (6 bases). The V end lost 4 bases, the J end lost 2 bases, and 16 bases lay between the germline ends. There are 16 residues in the CDR3. CDR1 LGHDT and CDR2 YNNKEL come from the germline V gene (reference sequence). The CDR3 is CASSLGLASVTDTQYF. The CDR3 DNA is TGTGCCAGCAGCCTCGGGCTAGCGTCGGTCACAGATACGCAGTATTTT.

V usage is TRBV3-1 (or the pseudogene TRBV3-2) and J usage is TRBJ1-6; 7 bases match TRBD1. V shed 6 bases, J shed 5 bases, and the junction held 4 bases outside the gene matches. This CDR3 has 14 amino acids. Germline V gives CDR1 LGHDT, CDR2 YNNKEL (reference sequence). The CDR3 loop reads CASRQTGDNSPLHF. CDR3 nucleotide sequence: TGTGCCAGCAGGCAAACAGGGGATAATTCACCCCTCCACTTT.

The rearrangement links TRBV15 to TRBJ2-3; 9 bases are a match to TRBD2. The germline CDR1 and CDR2 sequences are LNHNV and YYDKDF (reference sequence). Trimming took 2 bases from V and 3 from J; bases not matched to a gene: 12. This CDR3 contains 18 residues. CDR3 residues: CATSRTTTSGGKTDTQYF. CDR3 DNA: TGTGCCACCAGCAGAACGACTACGAGCGGGGGGAAGACAGATACGCAGTATTTT.

The genes are TRBV7-7 and TRBJ2-1, with 10 positions matching TRBD1. V lost 5 bases, J lost 3 bases, and 7 bases stayed unmatched. Germline lookup yields CDR1 SSHAT and CDR2 FNYEAQ (reference sequence). CDR3 size: 16 residues. CDR3 coding DNA: TGTGCCAGCAGCGCAGGACAGGGGGTTGGCTACAATGAGCAGTTCTTC. It codes for CASSAGQGVGYNEQFF.

V is TRBV7-8 and J is TRBJ1-5; TRBD1 aligns across 9 bases. Germline V gene data show CDR1 as SGHVS and CDR2 as FQNEAQ. The junction had 4 bases not matched to a gene; V was cut back by 5 bases and J by 5 bases. The CDR3 extends over 14 amino acids. CDR3 nucleotides: TGTGCCAGCAGCCACCGGACAGGGGATCAGCCCCAGCATTTT. This encodes CASSHRTGDQPQHF.

This clone was counted a single time. The rearrangement joins TRBV30 to TRBJ1-2; TRBD1 matches at 8 bases. This CDR3 contains 13 residues. With 3 bases clipped from V and 7 bases from J, the junction kept 7 bases outside the gene matches. Germline V gene data show CDR1 as GTSNPN and CDR2 as SVGIG (reference sequence). The CDR3 region is CAWSAQGARGYTF. CDR3 sequence (DNA): TGTGCCTGGAGCGCCCAGGGGGCGCGTGGCTACACCTTC.

The chain recombines TRBV5-6 with TRBJ1-1; D gene uncertain. V lost 2 bases to trimming and J lost 1 base, with 12 bases between them. Germline CDR1 is SGHDT and CDR2 is YYEEEE. The CDR3 has 15 residues. The CDR3, as DNA: TGTGCCAGCAGCTTTCGTCGTGGAGCGAACACTGAAGCTTTCTTT. Translated: CASSFRRGANTEAFF.

The J gene is TRBJ2-2, the V gene TRBV3-1 (or the pseudogene TRBV3-2); D might be TRBD1 (6 bases). With 4 bases removed from V and 1 base from J, the gap between germline ends came to 13 bases. Germline V gene lookup returns CDR1 LGHDT and CDR2 YNNKEL (reference sequence). The CDR3 consists of 16 residues. CDR3 loop: CASSPSGTLNTGELFF. DNA for the CDR3: TGTGCCAGCAGCCCCTCCGGGACACTGAACACCGGGGAGCTGTTTTTT.

The chain recombines TRBV9 with TRBJ1-4; weak D call: TRBD1 (6 bases). The V and J ends lost 3 bases and 5 bases respectively, with 14 bases between them. This CDR3 contains 15 residues. Germline CDR1 SGDLS, CDR2 YYNGEE. For the CDR3, the DNA is TGTGCCAGCAGCGAGGGGGAGACGGGAAATGAAAAACTGTTTTTT. Encoded protein: CASSEGETGNEKLFF.

Notes on this clone: The sample holds other DNA sequences that translate to the same CDR3. This sequence joins TRBV20-1 and TRBJ2-7; D gene unclear. Germline V gene sequence: CDR1 DFQATT, CDR2 SNEGSKA (reference sequence). CDR3 length: 11 residues. The germline V and J ends were trimmed by 3 bases and 5 bases, with 8 bases remaining between them. CDR3 sequence (DNA): TGCAGTGCTAGTAGTGGGCACGAGCAGTACTTC. It translates to CSASSGHEQYF.

V and J are TRBV27 and TRBJ1-1, with a weak D call TRBD1 (5 bases). Germline values: CDR1 MNHEY, CDR2 SMNVEV (reference sequence). CDR3 size: 12 residues. Trimming took 5 bases from V and 9 from J, leaving 13 bases between them. The CDR3 DNA reads as TGTGCCAGCAGTCGAACAGGTTTAAAAGCTTTCTTT. Amino acid sequence: CASSRTGLKAFF.

The genes are TRBV4-1 and TRBJ1-4; no clear D. Trimming stripped 1 base from V and 6 bases from J, with 3 bases between. There are 12 residues in the CDR3. Germline V gene sequence: CDR1 MGHRA, CDR2 YSYEKL. The CDR3 bases are TGCGCCAGCAGCCAAGGAGATGAAAAACTGTTTTTT. Protein sequence: CASSQGDEKLFF.

With respect to this clone: This same CDR3 is encoded by further DNA sequences in the sample. The rearrangement links TRBV6-5 to TRBJ1-2; TRBD1 aligns across 7 bases. With V trimmed by 2 bases and J by 4 bases, 4 bases remained unmatched. CDR3 length equals 14 residues. Germline V lookup: CDR1 MNHEY, CDR2 SVGAGI. DNA of the CDR3: TGTGCCAGCAGTTACGGGCAGGGGGGCTATGGCTACACCTTC. This encodes CASSYGQGGYGYTF.

The chain links TRBV7-2 to TRBJ1-4; a weak D match, TRBD1 (5 bases). The CDR3 has 15 residues. Per the germline V gene, CDR1 is SGHTA and CDR2 is FQGNSA. The V gene lost 2 bases and the J gene lost 6 bases, with 13 bases spanning the gap. The CDR3: CASSLTGGIYEKLFF. The DNA of the CDR3 is TGTGCCAGCAGCTTAACAGGTGGTATTTATGAAAAACTGTTTTTT.

The chain recombines TRBV5-1 with TRBJ1-2, with TRBD1 matching over 7 bases. Germline V gene sequence: CDR1 SGHRS, CDR2 YFSETQ. The V segment lost 3 bases and the J segment 4 bases; nucleotides outside the gene matches: 6. The CDR3 length is 14 residues. The CDR3 DNA follows: TGCGCCAGCAGCTCCCGACAGGGAAGCTATGGCTACACCTTC. This translates into CASSSRQGSYGYTF.

The chain couples TRBV5-6 to TRBJ1-2; no firm D call. CDR1 is SGHDT, CDR2 YYEEEE, per germline. Between the trimmed V and J ends, which lost 0 bases and 2 bases, there was a span of 17 bases. This CDR3 spans 17 amino acids. The CDR3: CASSLELLLYENYGYTF. In DNA form, the CDR3 reads TGTGCCAGCAGCTTGGAACTGCTCTTGTATGAGAACTATGGCTACACCTTC.

V and J are TRBV12-5 and TRBJ2-1; D is perhaps TRBD2 (5 bases). The CDR3 totals 12 residues. Germline V gene data show CDR1 as LGHNT and CDR2 as FRNRAP. V lost 1 base, J lost 10 bases, and 8 bases lay in between. The DNA of the CDR3 is TGTGCTAGTGGTTTGGGAACTAGGGAGCAGTTCTTC. Translation gives CASGLGTREQFF.

For this clone: The sample contains more than one DNA sequence encoding this CDR3. J is TRBJ1-3 and V is TRBV5-1, with D uncertain. V lost 0 bases and J lost 4, with 11 bases in between. The CDR3 runs 15 residues. From germline, CDR1 is SGHRS and CDR2 YFSETQ. The CDR3 sequence: CASSLGSGRGNTIYF. For the CDR3, the DNA is TGCGCCAGCAGCTTGGGGTCAGGAAGGGGAAACACCATATATTTT.

This clone was seen only a few times. The genes are TRBV19 and TRBJ1-5; possibly TRBD1 for D (5 bases). Trimming stripped 5 bases from V and 0 bases from J, with 11 bases between. The CDR3 has 15 residues. In germline, CDR1 is LNHDA, CDR2 SQIVND (reference sequence). The DNA of the CDR3 is TGTGCCAGTAGTCTGACAGTTTATAGCAATCAGCCCCAGCATTTT. Translating it yields CASSLTVYSNQPQHF.

The gene calls are TRBV19 and TRBJ1-2; the D gene is possibly TRBD1 (5 bases). CDR3 length equals 12 residues. The V gene's germline CDR1 is LNHDA and CDR2 SQIVND (reference sequence). The V end lost 6 bases, the J end lost 8 bases, and 13 bases lay between the germline ends. This CDR3 is CASSDRGGGYTF. As DNA, the CDR3 is TGTGCCAGTAGCGACCGCGGGGGAGGCTACACCTTC. Full variable domain (outside the CDR3, taken from reference TRBV19 and TRBJ1-2): DGGITQSPKYLFRKEGQNVTLSCEQNLNHDAMYWYRQDPGQGLRLIYYSQIVNDFQKGDIAEGYSVSREKKESFPLTVTSAQKNPTAFYLCASSDRGGGYTFGSGTRLTVV.